These 13 T cell receptor beta chains were all obtained from the same sample, sequenced in a study of type 1 and type 2 diabetes patients. Amplification started from genomic DNA. A primer set of 30 forward and 13 reverse primers amplified the CDR3. TCRdb itself ran the multiplex PCR reads through MiXCR, one entry per CDR3 protein. Among fewer than 300,000 distinct CDR3 sequences, more than 40% were seen once, and the ten largest hold 12% to 15%. Sequences were obtained from peripheral blood mononuclear cells (PBMCs). The receptors were sampled from a young man with type 2 diabetes.

This clonotype was detected only a few times. The chain uses TRBV19 and TRBJ2-2, with unresolved D. Trimming stripped 2 bases from V and 0 bases from J, with 10 bases between. CDR1 is LNHDA and CDR2 is SQIVND in the germline V gene (reference sequence). The CDR3 runs to 16 residues. The CDR3 DNA sequence: TGTGCCAGTAGTATATGGCAGGCAGCGAACACCGGGGAGCTGTTTTTT. This translates into CASSIWQAANTGELFF.

This clonotype was seen a few times. V and J are TRBV20-1 and TRBJ1-1; D not certain. Per the germline V gene, CDR1 is DFQATT and CDR2 is SNEGSKA (reference sequence). Trimming cost V 5 bases and J 6 bases, with 16 bases left between them. The CDR3 is 13 residues long. The CDR3 DNA reads as TGCAGTGCTCGAAGTGACGATCGGGCTGAAGCTTTCTTT. Residues: CSARSDDRAEAFF.

V and J are TRBV3-1 and TRBJ2-7; 8 nucleotides agree with TRBD1. The J segment lost 3 bases and the V segment lost 2 bases, leaving 9 bases of the junction unmatched. The CDR3 is made up of 16 amino acids. Germline CDR1 reads LGHDT; CDR2 reads YNNKEL (reference sequence). This CDR3 reads CASSQSPGQAFYEQYF. CDR3 nucleotides: TGTGCCAGCAGCCAAAGCCCGGGACAGGCTTTCTACGAGCAGTACTTC.

This clonotype has just a few counts. This sequence joins TRBV28 and TRBJ1-1; TRBD1 agrees at 7 bases. The CDR3 runs to 14 residues. The ends lost 5 bases at V and 0 bases at J; junction bases unmatched: 3. Germline V gene lookup returns CDR1 MDHEN and CDR2 SYDVKM. The chain's CDR3 is CASSVGQLNTEAFF. CDR3 nucleotides: TGTGCCAGCAGTGTGGGACAGTTGAACACTGAAGCTTTCTTT.

The rearrangement links TRBV7-2 to TRBJ2-3; D call uncertain. Trimming stripped 4 bases from V and 4 bases from J, with 15 bases between. The CDR3 covers 15 residues. Germline V CDR1 and CDR2: SGHTA, FQGNSA. As DNA, the CDR3 is TGTGCCAGCAGCTGGACCGAGACCCGGGCAGATACGCAGTATTTT. Its translation is CASSWTETRADTQYF.

This clonotype was seen a single time. It is likely a read error, because the conserved phenylalanine at the end of the CDR3 is missing. The CDR3 protein is CASSLPGQANEKLFS. The DNA of the CDR3 is TGTGCCAGCAGCTTACCCGGACAGGCTAATGAAAAACTGTTTTCT. The chain carries TRBV7-8 and TRBJ1-4, with 7 bases that match TRBD1. Germline loops: CDR1 SGHVS, CDR2 FQNEAQ. This CDR3 spans 15 amino acids. V lost 2 bases and J lost 3; bases outside the gene matches: 3.

The gene calls are TRBV7-9 and TRBJ1-2; TRBD1 might be the D (6 bases). V was cut by 3 bases and J by 2 bases, with 10 bases left in between. Looked up from germline, CDR1 is SEHNR and CDR2 is FQNEAQ (reference sequence). The CDR3 contains 14 residues. The chain's CDR3 is CASSFGDINYGYTF. The CDR3 nucleotides read TGTGCCAGCAGCTTTGGGGACATCAACTATGGCTACACCTTC.

The chain couples TRBV27 to TRBJ1-3; D perhaps matches TRBD1 (5 bases). This CDR3 contains 14 residues. V lost 6 bases and J lost 6, with 15 bases in between. CDR1 is MNHEY, CDR2 SMNVEV, per germline (reference sequence). The CDR3 sequence: CASRDSGRENTIYF. The CDR3 DNA follows: TGTGCCAGCAGGGACTCGGGGCGGGAAAACACCATATATTTT.

The chain links TRBV6-1 to TRBJ2-7, with 9 positions matching TRBD1. This CDR3 contains 13 residues. Trimming removed 7 bases from V and 5 bases from J; junction bases left unmatched: 6. Per germline, CDR1 MNHNS and CDR2 SASEGT. CDR3 nucleotides: TGTGCCAGCAAAGGACAGGGGCCAGACGAGCAGTACTTC. The encoded protein is CASKGQGPDEQYF.

This clonotype came up many times. The rearrangement links TRBV7-2 to TRBJ1-1, with 7 bases matching TRBD1. There are 16 residues in the CDR3. V shed 1 base, J shed 2 bases, and the junction held 7 bases outside the gene matches. Germline loops: CDR1 SGHTA, CDR2 FQGNSA. CDR3 sequence: CASSLVSGQLNTEAFF. The CDR3 DNA follows: TGTGCCAGCAGCTTAGTATCGGGACAGCTAAACACTGAAGCTTTCTTT.

This clonotype came up a few times. This chain connects TRBV6-5 to TRBJ2-6; D may be TRBD1 (5 bases). V was shortened by 4 bases and J by 2 bases, with 12 bases between the two germline ends. The CDR3 totals 16 residues. Germline CDR1 and CDR2: MNHEY and SVGAGI. The DNA for the CDR3 is TGTGCCAGCAGTTGGAGACAGTCAGCTGGGGCCAACGTCCTGACTTTC. Protein sequence: CASSWRQSAGANVLTF.

The CDR3 protein is CASGPSGTSAHYEQYF. Here the CDR3 DNA reads TGTGCCAGTGGGCCGAGTGGGACTAGCGCACACTACGAGCAGTACTTC. The chain combines TRBV6-5 with TRBJ2-7; 10 bases agree with TRBD2. This CDR3 comprises 16 residues. Germline V gene data show CDR1 as MNHEY and CDR2 as SVGAGI. The junction had 14 bases not matched to a gene; V was cut back by 9 bases and J by 3 bases.

This chain uses TRBV15 with TRBJ2-1; 7 nucleotides match TRBD2. CDR1 and CDR2 (germline): LNHNV, YYDKDF (reference sequence). Trimming at V came to 8 bases and at J to 0 bases, leaving 7 bases not matched to a gene. CDR3 length equals 15 residues. CDR3 bases: TGTGCCACCCGCGAGGGGACTAACTCCTACAATGAGCAGTTCTTC. This codes for CATREGTNSYNEQFF.